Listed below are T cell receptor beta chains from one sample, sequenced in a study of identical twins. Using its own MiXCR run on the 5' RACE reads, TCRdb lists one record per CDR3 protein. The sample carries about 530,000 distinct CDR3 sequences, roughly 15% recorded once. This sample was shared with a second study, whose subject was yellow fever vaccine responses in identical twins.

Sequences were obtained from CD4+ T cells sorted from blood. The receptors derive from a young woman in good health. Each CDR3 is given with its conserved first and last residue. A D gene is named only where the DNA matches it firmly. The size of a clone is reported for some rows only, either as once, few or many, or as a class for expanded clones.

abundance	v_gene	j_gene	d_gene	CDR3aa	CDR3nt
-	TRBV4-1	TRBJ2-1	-	CASSQIGLAYNEQFF	TGCGCCAGCAGCCAAATCGGCCTAGCCTACAATGAGCAGTTCTTC
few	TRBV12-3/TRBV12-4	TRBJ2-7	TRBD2	CASKRGGEYEQYF	TGTGCCAGCAAAAGGGGAGGGGAGTACGAGCAGTACTTC
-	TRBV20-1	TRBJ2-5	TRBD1	CSAHPGQGGETQYF	TGCAGTGCTCACCCCGGACAGGGCGGTGAGACCCAGTACTTC
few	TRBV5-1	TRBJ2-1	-	CASSSGGRREQFF	TGCGCCAGCAGCTCCGGTGGGCGAAGGGAGCAGTTCTTC
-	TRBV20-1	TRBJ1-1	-	CSALTVGNTEAFF	TGCAGTGCCCTAACAGTGGGGAACACTGAAGCTTTCTTT
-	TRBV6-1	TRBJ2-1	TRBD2	CASRPGLADINEQFF	TGTGCCAGCAGACCGGGACTAGCGGATATCAATGAGCAGTTCTTC
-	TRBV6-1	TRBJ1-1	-	CASSEARPPGTEAFF	TGTGCCAGCAGTGAAGCAAGACCACCGGGCACTGAAGCTTTCTTT
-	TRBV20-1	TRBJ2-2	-	CSARGPGTSNTGELFF	TGCAGTGCTAGAGGACCCGGGACCTCGAACACCGGGGAGCTGTTTTTT
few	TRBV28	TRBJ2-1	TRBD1	CASSLRQGRQFF	TGTGCCAGCAGTCTACGACAGGGTCGGCAGTTCTTC
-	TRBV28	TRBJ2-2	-	CASTREQGNTGELFF	TGTGCCAGCACCCGAGAACAGGGGAACACCGGGGAGCTGTTTTTT
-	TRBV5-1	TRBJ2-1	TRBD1	CASSLLRDRGKGSSYNEQFF	TGCGCCAGCAGCTTGCTCCGGGACAGGGGGAAGGGTAGCTCCTACAATGAGCAGTTCTTC
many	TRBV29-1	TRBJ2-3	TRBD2	CSVGSGAGDTQYF	TGCAGCGTTGGGAGCGGGGCAGGAGATACGCAGTATTTT
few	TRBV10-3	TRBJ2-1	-	CAISDRNFSYNEQFF	TGTGCCATCAGTGACAGGAACTTCTCCTACAATGAGCAGTTCTTC
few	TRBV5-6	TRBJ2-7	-	CASSWEVGTEKYEQYF	TGTGCCAGCAGCTGGGAGGTTGGGACAGAAAAATACGAGCAGTACTTC
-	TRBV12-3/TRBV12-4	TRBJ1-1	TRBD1	CASSFVDRDQAFF	TGTGCCAGCAGTTTCGTCGACAGGGATCAAGCTTTCTTT
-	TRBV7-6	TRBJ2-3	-	CASSRGHLDTQYF	TGTGCCAGCAGCAGAGGCCACCTGGATACGCAGTATTTT
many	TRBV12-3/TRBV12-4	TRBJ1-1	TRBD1	CASSTGTGKAEAFF	TGTGCCAGCAGTACAGGGACAGGGAAGGCTGAAGCTTTCTTT
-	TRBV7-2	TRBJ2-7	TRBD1	CAVPGTGGYEQYF	TGTGCCGTACCCGGGACAGGGGGCTACGAGCAGTACTTC
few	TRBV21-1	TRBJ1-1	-	CASNDPGDNTEAFF	TGTGCCAGCAACGACCCCGGGGATAACACTGAAGCTTTCTTT
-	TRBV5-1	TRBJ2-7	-	CASSGPGQNEQYF	TGCGCCAGCAGCGGACCGGGACAAAACGAGCAGTACTTC
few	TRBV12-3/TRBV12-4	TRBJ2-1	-	CATTSLGNNEQFF	TGTGCCACCACAAGTTTAGGAAACAATGAGCAGTTCTTC
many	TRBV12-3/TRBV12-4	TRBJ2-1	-	CASRARQGFNEQFF	TGTGCCAGCAGGGCCCGGCAGGGGTTCAATGAGCAGTTCTTC
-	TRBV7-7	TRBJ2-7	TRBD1	CASSLEPSDRGKSEQYF	TGTGCCAGCAGCTTAGAGCCTTCGGACAGGGGGAAAAGCGAGCAGTACTTC
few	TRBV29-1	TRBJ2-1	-	CSVEDQSVAGPYNEQFF	TGCAGCGTTGAAGATCAAAGTGTGGCGGGACCTTACAATGAGCAGTTCTTC
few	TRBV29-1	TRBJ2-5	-	CSVYGGGAETQYF	TGCAGCGTCTATGGGGGGGGCGCGGAGACCCAGTACTTC
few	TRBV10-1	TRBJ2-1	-	CASSLSPELSYNEQFF	TGCGCCAGCAGTCTCAGCCCAGAACTCTCCTACAATGAGCAGTTCTTC
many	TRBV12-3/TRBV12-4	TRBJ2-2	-	CASRKGPGELFF	TGTGCCAGCAGGAAGGGCCCCGGGGAGCTGTTTTTT
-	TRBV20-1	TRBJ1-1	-	CSASRENTEAFF	TGCAGTGCTAGCCGAGAGAACACTGAAGCTTTCTTT
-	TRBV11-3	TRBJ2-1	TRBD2	CASSLSLWTSRYNEQFF	TGTGCCAGCAGCTTATCTCTCTGGACTAGTAGGTACAATGAGCAGTTCTTC
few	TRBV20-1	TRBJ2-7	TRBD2	CSARLRTSGRYEQYF	TGCAGTGCTAGATTAAGGACTAGCGGGAGATACGAGCAGTACTTC
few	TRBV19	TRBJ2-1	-	CASSMGPGPYNEQFF	TGTGCCAGTAGTATGGGTCCAGGACCCTACAATGAGCAGTTCTTC
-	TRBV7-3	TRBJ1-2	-	CASSLISRTGNYGYTF	TGTGCCAGCAGCTTAATTAGTCGGACTGGTAACTATGGCTACACCTTC
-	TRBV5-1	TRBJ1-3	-	CASSLQGNSGNTIYF	TGCGCCAGCAGCCTACAGGGAAACTCTGGAAACACCATATATTTT
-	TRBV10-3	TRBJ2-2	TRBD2	CATRSSSGFTGTGELFF	TGTGCCACCCGATCTTCTAGCGGTTTTACGGGGACCGGGGAGCTGTTTTTT
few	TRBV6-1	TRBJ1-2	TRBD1	CASRSGQGGPSYGYTF	TGTGCCAGCAGGTCGGGACAGGGGGGCCCCTCTTATGGCTACACCTTC
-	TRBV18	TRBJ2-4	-	CASSPGDWGKNIQYF	TGTGCCAGCTCACCAGGAGACTGGGGCAAAAACATTCAGTACTTC
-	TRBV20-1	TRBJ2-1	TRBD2	CSGPPTSGKGNEQFF	TGCAGTGGGCCCCCTACTAGCGGGAAAGGCAATGAGCAGTTCTTC
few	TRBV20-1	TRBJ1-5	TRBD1	CSAAGGLNQPQHF	TGCAGTGCTGCAGGGGGATTAAATCAGCCCCAGCATTTT
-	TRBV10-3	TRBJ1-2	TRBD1	CAISTIQGFTYGYTF	TGTGCCATCAGTACCATACAGGGGTTCACCTATGGCTACACCTTC
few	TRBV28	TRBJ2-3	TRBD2	CASSSGDTDTQYF	TGTGCCAGCAGTAGCGGGGACACAGATACGCAGTATTTT
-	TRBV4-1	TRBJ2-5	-	CASSVGQGGETQYF	TGCGCCAGCTCCGTCGGGCAGGGTGGAGAGACCCAGTACTTC
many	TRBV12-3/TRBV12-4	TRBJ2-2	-	CASSSWLDPSGELFF	TGTGCCAGCAGCTCGTGGCTGGACCCCTCTGGGGAGCTGTTTTTT
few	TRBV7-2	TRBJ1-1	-	CASSTYTGTEAFF	TGTGCCAGCAGCACCTACACAGGGACTGAAGCTTTCTTT
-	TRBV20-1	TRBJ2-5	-	CSANGAGIQETQYF	TGCAGTGCTAATGGGGCTGGAATACAAGAGACCCAGTACTTC
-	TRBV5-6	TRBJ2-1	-	CASSRRGTFYNEQFF	TGTGCCAGCAGCCGCAGGGGCACCTTCTACAATGAGCAGTTCTTC
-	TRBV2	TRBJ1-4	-	CASSEGSVGGKLFF	TGTGCCAGCAGTGAAGGGAGTGTTGGTGGAAAACTGTTTTTT